This T cell receptor (beta chain) was recovered during a study of shared T cell receptors in the human thymus. This clone was seen a handful of times. The CDR3 extends over 14 amino acids. Per germline, CDR1 SNHLY and CDR2 FYNNEI. Trimming stripped 7 bases from V and 1 base from J, with 13 bases between. Some clones are missing from TCRdb's copy, which holds only in-frame ones; the method was immunoSEQ multiplex PCR. This table holds under 450,000 clones, approximately 95% found once. The source of this sequence is a human donor. The sample taken for sequencing was thymocytes. This chain connects TRBV2 to TRBJ1-1; perhaps TRBD1 as D (5 bases). The CDR3 here is CASTDGGRNTEAFF. CDR3 sequence (DNA): TGTGCCAGCACCGATGGGGGGAGGAACACTGAAGCTTTCTTT.